Following are 11 T cell receptor beta chains from one sample sequenced in a study of T cell repertoires in cytomegalovirus infection. TCRdb reprocessed the reads with MiXCR, giving one entry per CDR3 protein. This sample yields around 490,000 distinct CDR3 sequences, of which more than 20% are seen a single time; 13% belongs to the top ten. The sample comprised PBMCs. The receptors originated from a human donor in good health (CMV status not recorded). Some clones in this sample may be carry-over from other donors' samples.

The chain has TRBV20-1 and TRBJ2-5; D remains unclear. Looked up from germline, CDR1 is DFQATT and CDR2 is SNEGSKA (reference sequence). This CDR3 has 13 residues. Trimming left V 1 base short and J 4 bases short, with 10 bases between. The CDR3 DNA is TGCAGTGCTAGAGGGCCCAGTCGAGAGACCCAGTACTTC. It is translated as CSARGPSRETQYF.

This clonotype occurred a few times. The chain employs TRBV19 and TRBJ1-5, with 7 bases fitting TRBD1. CDR3 length: 17 amino acids. The V gene end was trimmed by 6 bases and the J gene end by 3 bases; junction bases not matched to a gene: 14. Germline V lookup: CDR1 LNHDA, CDR2 SQIVND (reference sequence). Written as DNA, the CDR3 is TGTGCCAGTAGCCCAAACCTCGGGACAGTTAACAATCAGCCCCAGCATTTT. It is translated as CASSPNLGTVNNQPQHF.

This clonotype has just a few counts. V and J are TRBV7-8 and TRBJ1-1; D ambiguous. Germline CDR1 and CDR2: SGHVS and FQNEAQ. The CDR3 runs 14 residues. Trimming stripped 3 bases from V and 7 bases from J, with 15 bases between. The CDR3 nucleotides are TGTGCCAGCAGCTTCTCCGGTGGGATCCGTGAAGCTTTCTTT. It is translated as CASSFSGGIREAFF. Drawing the rest from reference TRBV7-8 and TRBJ1-1, the complete variable domain is GAGVSQSPRYKVAKRGQDVALRCDPISGHVSLFWYQQALGQGPEFLTYFQNEAQLDKSGLPSDRFFAERPEGSVSTLKIQRTQQEDSAVYLCASSFSGGIREAFFGQGTRLTVV.

This chain links TRBV7-9 with TRBJ1-1, with D hard to call. The V end was cut by 2 bases, the J end by 7 bases, with 5 bases between. The CDR3 length is 11 residues. Germline V gives CDR1 SEHNR, CDR2 FQNEAQ (reference sequence). The CDR3 loop is CASSLRFEAFF. The CDR3 nucleotides are TGTGCCAGCAGCTTACGATTTGAAGCTTTCTTT. Looking up the rest from reference TRBV7-9 and TRBJ1-1 gives the full variable domain: DTGVSQNPRHKITKRGQNVTFRCDPISEHNRLYWYRQTLGQGPEFLTYFQNEAQLEKSRLLSDRFSAERPKGSFSTLEIQRTEQGDSAMYLCASSLRFEAFFGQGTRLTVV.

The CDR3 sequence is CAWSVLGRSYGYTF. The CDR3 nucleotides are TGTGCCTGGAGTGTGCTGGGAAGGAGCTATGGCTACACCTTC. The chain carries TRBV30 and TRBJ1-2; D is uncertain. V was trimmed by 0 bases and J by 4 bases, leaving 12 bases between them. Germline values: CDR1 GTSNPN, CDR2 SVGIG (reference sequence). CDR3 length: 14 residues.

This clonotype was observed at least ten times. CDR3 protein: CASSLASGRVETQYF. CDR3 in DNA: TGTGCCAGCAGCTTAGCTAGCGGGAGGGTAGAGACCCAGTACTTC. V gene TRBV7-2 combines with J gene TRBJ2-5, with 11 bases that match TRBD2. With V trimmed by 0 bases and J by 4 bases, 1 base remained unmatched. This CDR3 is 15 amino acids long. The germline V gene encodes CDR1 SGHTA and CDR2 FQGNSA.

The J gene is TRBJ2-1, the V gene TRBV7-3; maybe TRBD2 (6 bases). The germline CDR1 and CDR2 sequences are SGHTA and FQGTGA. This CDR3 has 16 residues. V was cut by 2 bases and J by 6 bases, with 17 bases left in between. In nucleotides, the CDR3 is TGTGCCAGCAGCTTATCTCCCCGGGAGCCGGTCAATGAGCAGTTCTTC. As protein: CASSLSPREPVNEQFF.

This clonotype was counted between two and nine times. The J gene is TRBJ2-4, the V gene TRBV6-5; D might be TRBD2 (5 bases). The germline V and J ends were trimmed by 4 bases and 2 bases, with 18 bases remaining between them. Germline V CDR1 and CDR2: MNHEY, SVGAGI. The CDR3 totals 17 residues. The CDR3 DNA reads TGTGCCAGCAGTTTTACGCCGGGATTAGGAACCAAAAACATTCAGTACTTC. This translates into CASSFTPGLGTKNIQYF.

This clonotype was picked up many times. The genes are TRBV7-9 and TRBJ2-1; D possibly corresponds to TRBD2 (5 bases). CDR3 length: 13 residues. V was cut by 5 bases and J by 9 bases, with 14 bases left in between. Germline V lookup: CDR1 SEHNR, CDR2 FQNEAQ (reference sequence). The CDR3 loop is CASSLTLGFEQFF. CDR3 nucleotide sequence: TGTGCCAGCAGCCTCACACTAGGGTTTGAGCAGTTCTTC.

This clonotype was counted ten times or more. CDR3 region: CASSYSRDENSYEQYF. CDR3 nucleotides: TGTGCCAGCAGTTACTCCCGGGACGAGAACTCCTACGAGCAGTACTTC. The J gene is TRBJ2-7, the V gene TRBV6-2 or TRBV6-3; TRBD1 or TRBD2 may be the D gene (5 bases each). Trimming left V 0 bases short and J 0 bases short, with 12 bases between. Per the germline V gene, CDR1 is MNHEY and CDR2 is SVGEGT. The CDR3 spans 16 residues.

The chain employs TRBV20-1 and TRBJ2-7; 7 bases fit TRBD1. Losses at the gene ends were 5 bases for V and 0 bases for J; bases not matched to a gene: 4. The CDR3 runs to 13 residues. Germline CDR1 and CDR2: DFQATT and SNEGSKA (reference sequence). CDR3 loop: CSAPRDSSYEQYF. The CDR3 bases are TGCAGTGCTCCCCGGGACAGCTCCTACGAGCAGTACTTC.